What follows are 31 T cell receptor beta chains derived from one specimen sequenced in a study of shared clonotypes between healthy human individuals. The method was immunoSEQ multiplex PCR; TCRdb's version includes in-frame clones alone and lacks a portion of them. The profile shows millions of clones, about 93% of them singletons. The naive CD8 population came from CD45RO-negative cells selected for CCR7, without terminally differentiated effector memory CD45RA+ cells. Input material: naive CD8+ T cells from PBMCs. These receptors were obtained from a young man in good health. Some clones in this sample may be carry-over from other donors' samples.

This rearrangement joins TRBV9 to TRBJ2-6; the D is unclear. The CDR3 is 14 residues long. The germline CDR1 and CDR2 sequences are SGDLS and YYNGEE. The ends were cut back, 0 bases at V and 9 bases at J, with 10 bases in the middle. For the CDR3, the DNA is TGTGCCAGCAGCGTAGGGGTGTCGAGCAACGTCCTGACTTTC. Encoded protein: CASSVGVSSNVLTF.

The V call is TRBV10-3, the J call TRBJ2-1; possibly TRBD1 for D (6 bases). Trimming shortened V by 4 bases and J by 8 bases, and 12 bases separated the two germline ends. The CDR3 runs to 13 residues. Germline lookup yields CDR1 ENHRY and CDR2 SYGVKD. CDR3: CAISGTGGHEQFF. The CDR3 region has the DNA TGTGCCATCAGTGGGACTGGGGGCCATGAGCAGTTCTTC.

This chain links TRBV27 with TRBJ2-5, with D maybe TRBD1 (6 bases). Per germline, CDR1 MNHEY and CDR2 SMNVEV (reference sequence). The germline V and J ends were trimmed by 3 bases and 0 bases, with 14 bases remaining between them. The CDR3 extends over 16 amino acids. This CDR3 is CASSFDQGTHQETQYF. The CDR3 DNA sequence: TGTGCCAGCAGTTTCGACCAGGGGACCCACCAAGAGACCCAGTACTTC.

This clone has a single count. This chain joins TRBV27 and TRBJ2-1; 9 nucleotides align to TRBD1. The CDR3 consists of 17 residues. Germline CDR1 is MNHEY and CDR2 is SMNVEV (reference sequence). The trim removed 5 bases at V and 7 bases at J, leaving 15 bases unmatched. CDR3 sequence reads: CASSLYMGTGKRNEQFF. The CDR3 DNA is TGTGCCAGCAGTCTTTATATGGGGACAGGGAAAAGGAATGAGCAGTTCTTC.

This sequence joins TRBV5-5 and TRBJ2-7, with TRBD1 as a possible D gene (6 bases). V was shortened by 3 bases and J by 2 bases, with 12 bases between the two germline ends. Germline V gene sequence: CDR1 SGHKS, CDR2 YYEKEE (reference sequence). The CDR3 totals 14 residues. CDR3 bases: TGTGCCAGCAGCTCCCGGGACAAAGCCTACGAGCAGTACTTC. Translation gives CASSSRDKAYEQYF.

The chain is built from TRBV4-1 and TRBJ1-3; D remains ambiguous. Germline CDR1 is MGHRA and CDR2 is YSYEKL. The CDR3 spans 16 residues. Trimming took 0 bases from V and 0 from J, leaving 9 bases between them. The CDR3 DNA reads TGCGCCAGCAGCCAAGATCGTCCCGACTCTGGAAACACCATATATTTT. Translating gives CASSQDRPDSGNTIYF.

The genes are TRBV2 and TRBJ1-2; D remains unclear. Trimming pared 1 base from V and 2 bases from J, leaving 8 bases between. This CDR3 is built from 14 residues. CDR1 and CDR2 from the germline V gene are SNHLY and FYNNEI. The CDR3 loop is CASSEGRINYGYTF. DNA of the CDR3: TGTGCCAGCAGTGAAGGTAGAATCAACTATGGCTACACCTTC.

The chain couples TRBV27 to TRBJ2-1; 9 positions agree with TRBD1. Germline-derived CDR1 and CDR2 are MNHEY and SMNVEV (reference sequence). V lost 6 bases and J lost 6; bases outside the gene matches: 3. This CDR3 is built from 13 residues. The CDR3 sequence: CASRRDRANEQFF. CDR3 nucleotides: TGTGCCAGCAGACGGGACAGGGCCAATGAGCAGTTCTTC.

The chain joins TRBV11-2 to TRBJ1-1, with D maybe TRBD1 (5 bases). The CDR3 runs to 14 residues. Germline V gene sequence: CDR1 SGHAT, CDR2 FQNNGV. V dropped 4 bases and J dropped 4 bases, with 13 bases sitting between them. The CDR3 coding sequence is TGTGCCAGCAGCTCAGGGTTAGGGACCACTGAAGCTTTCTTT. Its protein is CASSSGLGTTEAFF.

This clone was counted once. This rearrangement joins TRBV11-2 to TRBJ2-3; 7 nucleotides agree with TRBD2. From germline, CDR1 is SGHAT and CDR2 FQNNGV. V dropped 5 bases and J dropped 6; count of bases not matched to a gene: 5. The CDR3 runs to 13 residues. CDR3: CASSTLGGDTQYF. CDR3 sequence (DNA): TGTGCCAGCAGCACCTTGGGGGGGGATACGCAGTATTTT.

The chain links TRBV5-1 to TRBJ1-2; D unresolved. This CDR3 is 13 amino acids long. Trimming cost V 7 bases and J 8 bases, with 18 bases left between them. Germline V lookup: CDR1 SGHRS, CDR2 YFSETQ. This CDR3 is CASAEDPKIGYTF. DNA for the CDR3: TGCGCCAGCGCCGAGGACCCCAAGATCGGCTACACCTTC.

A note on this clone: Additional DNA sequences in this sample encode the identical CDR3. The CDR3 protein is CASSGSGEQYF. CDR3 coding DNA: TGTGCCAGCAGTGGGTCAGGGGAGCAGTACTTC. V and J are TRBV6-1 and TRBJ2-7; weak D call: TRBD1 (5 bases). Germline V gene data show CDR1 as MNHNS and CDR2 as SASEGT. This CDR3 has 11 amino acids. The ends were cut back, 4 bases at V and 7 bases at J, with 8 bases in the middle.

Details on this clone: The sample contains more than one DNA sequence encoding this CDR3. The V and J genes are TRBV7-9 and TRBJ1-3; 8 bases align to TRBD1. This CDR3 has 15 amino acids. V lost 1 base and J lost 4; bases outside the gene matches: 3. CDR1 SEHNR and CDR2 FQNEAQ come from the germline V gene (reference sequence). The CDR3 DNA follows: TGTGCCAGCAGCTTAGGTTGGACAGGGGGAAACACCATATATTTT. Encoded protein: CASSLGWTGGNTIYF.

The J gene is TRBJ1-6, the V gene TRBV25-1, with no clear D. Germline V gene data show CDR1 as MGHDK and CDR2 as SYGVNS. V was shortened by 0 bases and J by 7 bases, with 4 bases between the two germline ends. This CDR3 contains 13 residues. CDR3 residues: CASSEYPNSPLHF. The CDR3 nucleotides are TGTGCCAGCAGTGAATATCCAAATTCACCCCTCCACTTT.

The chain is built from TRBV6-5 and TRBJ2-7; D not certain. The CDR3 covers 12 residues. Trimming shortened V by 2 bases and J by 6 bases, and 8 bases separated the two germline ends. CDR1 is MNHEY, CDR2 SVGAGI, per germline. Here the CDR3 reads CASSYEAPEQYF. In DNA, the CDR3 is TGTGCCAGCAGTTACGAGGCCCCCGAGCAGTACTTC.

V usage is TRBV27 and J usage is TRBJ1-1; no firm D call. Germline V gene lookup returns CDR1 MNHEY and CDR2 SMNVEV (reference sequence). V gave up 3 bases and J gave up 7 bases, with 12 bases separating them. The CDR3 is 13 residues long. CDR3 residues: CASSLVPIGEAFF. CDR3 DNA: TGTGCCAGCAGTTTGGTACCTATTGGTGAAGCTTTCTTT.

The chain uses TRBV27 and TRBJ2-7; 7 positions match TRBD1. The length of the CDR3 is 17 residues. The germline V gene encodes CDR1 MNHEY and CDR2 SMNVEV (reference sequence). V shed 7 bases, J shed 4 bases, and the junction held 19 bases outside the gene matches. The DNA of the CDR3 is TGTGCCAGCACCCAGTTGGCCCCGACAGGGACGGTTTACGAGCAGTACTTC. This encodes CASTQLAPTGTVYEQYF.

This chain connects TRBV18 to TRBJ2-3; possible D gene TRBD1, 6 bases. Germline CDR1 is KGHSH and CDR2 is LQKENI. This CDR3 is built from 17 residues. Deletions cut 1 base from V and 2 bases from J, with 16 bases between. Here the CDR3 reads CASSPQMTDRLTDTQYF. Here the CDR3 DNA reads TGTGCCAGCTCACCACAGATGACGGACAGACTCACAGATACGCAGTATTTT.

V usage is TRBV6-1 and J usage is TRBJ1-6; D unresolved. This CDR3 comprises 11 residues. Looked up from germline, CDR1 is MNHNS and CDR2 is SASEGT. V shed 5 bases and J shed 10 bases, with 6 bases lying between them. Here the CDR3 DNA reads TGTGCCAGCAGTCAAACCTCACCCCTCCACTTT. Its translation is CASSQTSPLHF.

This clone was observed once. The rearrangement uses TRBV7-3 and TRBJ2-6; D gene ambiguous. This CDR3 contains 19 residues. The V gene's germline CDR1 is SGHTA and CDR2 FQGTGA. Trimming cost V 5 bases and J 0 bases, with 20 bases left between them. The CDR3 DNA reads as TGTGCCAGCAGCCGCCCGAGTGCAGGCGCAGACTCTGGGGCCAACGTCCTGACTTTC. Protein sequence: CASSRPSAGADSGANVLTF.

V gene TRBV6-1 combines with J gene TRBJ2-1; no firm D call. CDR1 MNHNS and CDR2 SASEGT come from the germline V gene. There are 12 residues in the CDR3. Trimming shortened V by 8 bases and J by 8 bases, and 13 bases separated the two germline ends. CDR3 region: CASWAQVDEQFF. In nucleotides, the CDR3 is TGTGCCAGCTGGGCTCAGGTGGATGAGCAGTTCTTC.

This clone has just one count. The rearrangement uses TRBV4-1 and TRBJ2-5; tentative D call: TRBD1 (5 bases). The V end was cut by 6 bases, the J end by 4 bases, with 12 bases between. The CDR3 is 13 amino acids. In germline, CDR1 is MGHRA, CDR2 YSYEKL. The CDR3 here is CASSRTTPETQYF. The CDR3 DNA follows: TGCGCCAGCAGTCGGACAACCCCAGAGACCCAGTACTTC.

CDR3 DNA: TGCAGCGTTGTGAGTGACAGGGGCTACGAGCAGTACTTC. Translating it yields CSVVSDRGYEQYF. The chain recombines TRBV29-1 with TRBJ2-7; TRBD1 aligns across 8 bases. J was trimmed by 3 bases and V by 4 bases; bases with no gene match: 5. Germline V gives CDR1 SQVTM, CDR2 ANQGSEA. The CDR3 sequence is 13 residues long.

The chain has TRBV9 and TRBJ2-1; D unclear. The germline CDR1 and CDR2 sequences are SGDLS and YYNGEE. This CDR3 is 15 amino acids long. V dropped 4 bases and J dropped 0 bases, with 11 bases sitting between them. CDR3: CASSPFLSSYNEQFF. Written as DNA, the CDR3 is TGTGCCAGCAGCCCATTTCTGAGCTCCTACAATGAGCAGTTCTTC.

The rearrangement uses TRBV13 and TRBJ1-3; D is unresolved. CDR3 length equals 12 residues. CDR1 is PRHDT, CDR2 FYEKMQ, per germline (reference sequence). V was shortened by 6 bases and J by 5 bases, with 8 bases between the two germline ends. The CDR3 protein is CASSLTRNTIYF. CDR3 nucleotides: TGTGCCAGCAGTTTGACTCGAAACACCATATATTTT.

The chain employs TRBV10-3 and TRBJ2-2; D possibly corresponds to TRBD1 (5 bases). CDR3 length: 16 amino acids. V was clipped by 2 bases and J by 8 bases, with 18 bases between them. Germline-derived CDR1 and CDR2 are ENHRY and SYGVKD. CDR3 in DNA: TGTGCCATCAGTGAGGTTGGCCGGATCAGGGCTGGGGAGCTGTTTTTT. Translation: CAISEVGRIRAGELFF.

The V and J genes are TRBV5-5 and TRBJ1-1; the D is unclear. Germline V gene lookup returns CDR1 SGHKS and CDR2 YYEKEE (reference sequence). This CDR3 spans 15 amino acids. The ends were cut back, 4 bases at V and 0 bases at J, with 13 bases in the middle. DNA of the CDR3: TGTGCCAGCAGCCCTGATTCCTACATGAACACTGAAGCTTTCTTT. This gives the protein CASSPDSYMNTEAFF. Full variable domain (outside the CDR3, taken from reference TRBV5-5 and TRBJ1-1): DAGVTQSPTHLIKTRGQQVTLRCSPISGHKSVSWYQQVLGQGPQFIFQYYEKEERGRGNFPDRFSARQFPNYSSELNVNALLLGDSALYLCASSPDSYMNTEAFFGQGTRLTVV.

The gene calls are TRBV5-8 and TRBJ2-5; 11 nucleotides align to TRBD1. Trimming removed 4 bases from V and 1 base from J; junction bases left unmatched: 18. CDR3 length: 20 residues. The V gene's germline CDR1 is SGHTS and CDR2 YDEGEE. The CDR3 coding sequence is TGTGCCAGCAGCCCCAGGTGGGACAGGGGGGTTTGGGAAGGCCAAGAGACCCAGTACTTC. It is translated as CASSPRWDRGVWEGQETQYF.

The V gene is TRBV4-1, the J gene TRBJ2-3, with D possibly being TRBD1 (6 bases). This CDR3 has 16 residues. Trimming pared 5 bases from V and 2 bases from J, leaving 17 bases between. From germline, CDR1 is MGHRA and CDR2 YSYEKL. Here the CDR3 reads CASSSLPGGLTDTQYF. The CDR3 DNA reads TGCGCCAGCAGCTCACTTCCTGGGGGCCTCACAGATACGCAGTATTTT.

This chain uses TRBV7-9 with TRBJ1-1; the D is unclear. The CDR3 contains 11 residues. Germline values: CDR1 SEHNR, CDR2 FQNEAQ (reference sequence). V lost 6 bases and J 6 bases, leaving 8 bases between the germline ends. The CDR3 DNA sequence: TGTGCCAGCAGACCCACCCCTGAAGCTTTCTTT. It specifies CASRPTPEAFF.

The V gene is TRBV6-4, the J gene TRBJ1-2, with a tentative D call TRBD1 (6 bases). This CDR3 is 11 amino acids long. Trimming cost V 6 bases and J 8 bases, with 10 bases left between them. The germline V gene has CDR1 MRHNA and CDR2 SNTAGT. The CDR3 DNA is TGTGCCAGCAGAGGACAGTTGGGCTACACCTTC. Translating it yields CASRGQLGYTF.